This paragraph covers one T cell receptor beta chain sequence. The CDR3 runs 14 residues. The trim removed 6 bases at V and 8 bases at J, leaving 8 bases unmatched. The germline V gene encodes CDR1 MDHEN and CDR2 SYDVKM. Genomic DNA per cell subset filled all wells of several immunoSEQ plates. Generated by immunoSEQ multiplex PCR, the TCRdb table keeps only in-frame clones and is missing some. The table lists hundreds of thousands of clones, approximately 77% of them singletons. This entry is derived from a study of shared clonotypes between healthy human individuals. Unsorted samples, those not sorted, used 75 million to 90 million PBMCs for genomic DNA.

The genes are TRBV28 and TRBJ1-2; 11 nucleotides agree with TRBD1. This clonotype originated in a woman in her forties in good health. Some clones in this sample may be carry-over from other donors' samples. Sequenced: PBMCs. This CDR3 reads CASRGGQGAKGYTF. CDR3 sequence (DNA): TGTGCCAGCAGAGGAGGACAGGGGGCGAAGGGCTACACCTTC.